The 16 T cell receptor beta chains below were found in one sample sequenced in a study of OX40 agonist ivuxolimab in advanced cancers. Profiled with immunoSEQ multiplex PCR; TCRdb holds only in-frame clones, not every one. The data contain tens of thousands of clones, under 95% of them seen just once; the ten biggest clones take up about 0.87%. Source: CD4+ or CD8+ T cells sorted from blood, taken in a trial of the OX40 agonist ivuxolimab. The origin of the receptors is an adult with an advanced solid tumor such as melanoma, head and neck, liver or kidney cancer.

The chain joins TRBV6-5 to TRBJ1-2; a weak D match, TRBD1 (5 bases). V lost 8 bases and J 0 bases, leaving 10 bases between the germline ends. Germline lookup yields CDR1 MNHEY and CDR2 SVGAGI. The CDR3 length is 13 residues. The CDR3 sequence is CASRGAANYGYTF. DNA for the CDR3: TGTGCCAGCCGAGGGGCAGCTAACTATGGCTACACCTTC.

V and J are TRBV11-2 and TRBJ2-7; 7 bases map to TRBD2. Germline V CDR1 and CDR2: SGHAT, FQNNGV. The CDR3 spans 18 residues. After removal of 0 bases from V and 4 bases from J, the junction contained 15 bases not matched to a gene. The CDR3, as DNA: TGTGCCAGCAGCTTAGAAACGGGGGGATCGAGGGGTTGGTACGAGCAGTACTTC. Translation gives CASSLETGGSRGWYEQYF.

This rearrangement joins TRBV7-2 to TRBJ2-3; D not resolved. V lost 4 bases and J lost 1, with 6 bases in between. The germline V gene has CDR1 SGHTA and CDR2 FQGNSA. The CDR3 spans 13 residues. In DNA form, the CDR3 reads TGTGCCAGCAGCTCCGCGGGCACAGATACGCAGTATTTT. This codes for CASSSAGTDTQYF.

The chain couples TRBV28 to TRBJ1-2; possibly TRBD1 for D (5 bases). The CDR3 covers 13 residues. V dropped 0 bases and J dropped 3 bases, with 5 bases sitting between them. Germline V gene lookup returns CDR1 MDHEN and CDR2 SYDVKM. The CDR3 DNA follows: TGTGCCAGCAGTTTATGGGGGGACTATGGCTACACCTTC. Residues: CASSLWGDYGYTF.

This clone has more than one count but fewer than ten. The chain employs TRBV5-3 and TRBJ2-1, with unresolved D. TRBV5-3 is given ORF status, its function remaining uncertain. The CDR3 spans 11 residues. The germline V and J ends were trimmed by 4 bases and 5 bases, with 4 bases remaining between them. Here the CDR3 reads CARSPDNEQFF. The CDR3 nucleotides are TGTGCCAGAAGCCCTGACAATGAGCAGTTCTTC.

This clone was observed once. This chain links TRBV11-1 with TRBJ1-2; D gene uncertain. This CDR3 contains 12 residues. Germline V gene data show CDR1 as SGHAT and CDR2 as FQDESV (reference sequence). V lost 5 bases, J lost 5 bases, and 9 bases lay in between. CDR3 DNA: TGTGCCAGCAGCCCTGGAGGGTATGGCTACACCTTC. Translation gives CASSPGGYGYTF.

The chain couples TRBV6-9 to TRBJ1-1; D may be TRBD1 (5 bases). Germline assignment: CDR1 MNHGY and CDR2 SVAAGI. V was clipped by 7 bases and J by 4 bases, with 13 bases between them. The CDR3 runs to 13 residues. The CDR3 protein is CASILTGGTEAFF. The CDR3 coding sequence is TGTGCCAGCATACTCACCGGGGGCACTGAAGCTTTCTTT.

V and J are TRBV19 and TRBJ2-1; perhaps D is TRBD1 or TRBD2 (5 bases each). V was cut by 4 bases and J by 6 bases, with 10 bases left in between. CDR1 and CDR2 from the germline V gene are LNHDA and SQIVND (reference sequence). The CDR3 has 13 amino acids. CDR3 sequence: CASSKGPINEQFF. Here the CDR3 DNA reads TGTGCCAGTAGTAAGGGACCTATCAATGAGCAGTTCTTC.

CDR3 loop: CASSDLTGRSYNEQFF. DNA for the CDR3: TGTGCCAGCAGCGACCTTACCGGGAGGTCCTACAATGAGCAGTTCTTC. The gene calls are TRBV4-2 and TRBJ2-1; 7 nucleotides agree with TRBD2. The junction had 8 bases not matched to a gene; V was cut back by 5 bases and J by 1 base. This CDR3 comprises 16 residues. In germline, CDR1 is LGHNA, CDR2 YNFKEQ.

This chain joins TRBV28 and TRBJ2-1; possibly TRBD1 for D (6 bases). Germline CDR1 is MDHEN and CDR2 is SYDVKM. There are 13 residues in the CDR3. The germline V and J ends were trimmed by 8 bases and 0 bases, with 8 bases remaining between them. The CDR3 DNA reads TGTGCCAGCGACAGGAGCTCCTACAATGAGCAGTTCTTC. It yields the protein CASDRSSYNEQFF.

V is TRBV19 and J is TRBJ2-5; TRBD1 matches 7 bases. The CDR3 sequence is 15 residues long. Germline-derived CDR1 and CDR2 are LNHDA and SQIVND (reference sequence). The V gene end was trimmed by 7 bases and the J gene end by 0 bases; junction bases not matched to a gene: 8. CDR3 nucleotide sequence: TGTGCCAGTACCCGGACAGGAACTTACCAAGAGACCCAGTACTTC. Residues: CASTRTGTYQETQYF.

The rearrangement links TRBV5-1 to TRBJ2-7; possible D gene TRBD1, 5 bases. This CDR3 has 12 amino acids. Trimming stripped 5 bases from V and 2 bases from J, with 8 bases between. The germline CDR1 and CDR2 sequences are SGHRS and YFSETQ. In DNA, the CDR3 is TGCGCCAGCAGGGCAGGGCCCTACGAGCAGTACTTC. It specifies CASRAGPYEQYF.

The chain has TRBV15 and TRBJ2-2; a possible D gene is TRBD2 (5 bases). Germline V lookup: CDR1 LNHNV, CDR2 YYDKDF (reference sequence). V was trimmed by 8 bases and J by 3 bases, leaving 13 bases between them. The CDR3 is made up of 14 amino acids. In nucleotides, the CDR3 is TGTGCCACCCGAATAAGCGGCTACACCGGGGAGCTGTTTTTT. This sequence encodes CATRISGYTGELFF.

The genes are TRBV5-1 and TRBJ1-1; tentatively, D is TRBD1 (6 bases). The germline V and J ends were trimmed by 2 bases and 5 bases, with 13 bases remaining between them. CDR3 length: 14 amino acids. Germline assignment: CDR1 SGHRS and CDR2 YFSETQ. CDR3 protein: CASSFSGAETEAFF. Written as DNA, the CDR3 is TGCGCCAGCAGCTTCTCGGGGGCGGAAACTGAAGCTTTCTTT.

The CDR3 coding sequence is TGTGCCAGCTCACCGGGAGACGGTAACTATGGCTACACCTTC. Residues: CASSPGDGNYGYTF. This chain links TRBV18 with TRBJ1-2; D unresolved. V was pared by 3 bases and J by 1 base, with 9 bases between. The V gene's germline CDR1 is KGHSH and CDR2 LQKENI. The CDR3 runs to 14 residues.

The chain combines TRBV6-1 with TRBJ2-2; maybe TRBD1 (6 bases). Germline CDR1 and CDR2: MNHNS and SASEGT. The CDR3 runs to 15 residues. Deletions cut 1 base from V and 5 bases from J, with 11 bases between. CDR3 region: CASSEVRGETGELFF. The CDR3 region has the DNA TGTGCCAGCAGTGAAGTCAGGGGAGAGACCGGGGAGCTGTTTTTT.